This T cell receptor beta chain stems from a study of T cells in Graves' hyperthyroidism and ophthalmopathy (dated 2019 in TCRdb). Regarding the complete study: Peripheral blood samples were taken at the time of initial diagnosis, prior to any treatment. To identify TCR V-J signatures that set the groups apart, the researchers used a discovery cohort of 90 to 100 patients, made up of fewer than 50 with Graves' ophthalmopathy and 57 with stable Graves' hyperthyroidism. An independent validation cohort of 18 to 20 hyperthyroidism patients and about 16 patients who later progressed to ophthalmopathy tested prospective prediction of ophthalmopathy. The 100 discovery patients were divided at random into training and test sets in a 7:3 ratio. In roughly six Graves' hyperthyroidism patients, the study also compared T-cell repertoires from thyroid tissue with T-cell repertoires from blood. Following sampling, methimazole starting at 30 mg daily was given to hyperthyroidism patients, and high-dose intravenous methylprednisolone was given to ophthalmopathy patients. According to the paper, TCR Vbeta CDR3 sequencing was carried out on 135 peripheral blood samples, which came from more than 40 ophthalmopathy, 70 to 80 hyperthyroidism and roughly 17 progressor patients. The investigation overall reported the following: A model built on a 13 V-J signature distinguished ophthalmopathy from stable hyperthyroidism, reaching 85% to 90% sensitivity and about 81% specificity in cross-validation and 80%/75% in testing. In validation, the model predicted progression to ophthalmopathy with around 71% sensitivity and around 72% specificity, a median of around six months before onset. Sample size was not statistically predetermined, and blinding of investigators to group allocation was not performed. Most expanded thyroid clonotypes (frequency above 0.001) were also found in blood, which suggests that blood repertoires may mirror thyroid immune responses.

CDR1 and CDR2, per the germline V gene, are MGHDK and SYGVNS. Its CDR3 holds 15 amino acids, cysteine through phenylalanine. Just the 45-base CDR3 DNA is kept, in frame starting at base 1. The junction carries 8 bases between V and J, which are trimmed by 3 bases and 0 bases respectively. A patient counted as having stable Graves' hyperthyroidism if no progression to ophthalmopathy occurred over 18 months of follow-up. The hyperthyroidism patients were between 18 and 65 years old and newly diagnosed, with a disease duration of less than 2 months. Exclusion was applied to patients with uncontrolled infections, other autoimmune diseases, pregnancy or lactation. Diagnoses were based on clinical symptoms, serum thyroxine and TRAb, thyroid ultrasound and orbital computed tomography. Ficoll-Paque density gradient centrifugation was used to isolate PBMCs from about 10 ml of fresh peripheral blood. Total RNA was extracted with Trizol reagent, and quality was checked on an Agilent 2100 Bioanalyzer.

TCR beta CDR3 regions were amplified from RNA transcripts. The first round of RT-PCR for the TCR CDR3 was performed with the HTBI primer set and the Qiagen OneStep RT-PCR kit. A second multiplex PCR round built the libraries, followed by size selection and purification. The libraries were sequenced on an Illumina HiSeq2000 using paired-end 100 bp reads. Concerning the study's data processing: SOAPnuke was used to process the raw data, removing reads that contained adapters or uncalled bases, had a mean Phred below 15, or lacked an exact match to the constant primer or identifier. High-quality paired reads were merged with COPE v1.2.5, and unique nucleotide sequences were defined as clonotypes. Clonotypes were aligned to IMGT TRBV, TRBD and TRBJ reference segments using MiTCR v1.1. The analysis was restricted to V-J combinations with a frequency above 0.0001, which together covered just over 99% of the repertoires. A TCS score was defined as the ratio of F50 (clonal expansion) to E x V (chaos), with BLOSUM62-based TCRdist applied between CDR3 peptides within each V-J. Welch's t-statistics and random forest reduced 450 to 600 V-J features to under 15, which were used in a naive Bayes classifier (R e1071). The similarity between thyroid and blood repertoires was quantified using the Morisita-Horn index. The public reads were quality trimmed at Q25 with fastp and then assembled into clones with MiXCR by TCRdb, keeping productive beta chains. Each record represents a unique CDR3 protein, reported with the most common genes and DNA among its rows. The V and J calls follow TCRdb's processing rather than the paper's. The sample yields nearly 750,000 distinct CDR3 sequences; roughly 32% were counted once. Roughly 30% of the sample lies in the top ten.

This clonotype was counted between two and nine times. It has no known antigen specificity. Base-call qualities are not available, and no considerably larger clone is one nucleotide away. The specimen sequenced was blood. The chain joins TRBV25-1 to TRBJ2-2, with the D gene too uncertain to name. This clonotype originated in a woman between 35 and 50 years old with Graves' hyperthyroidism. The CDR3 corresponds to CASSEGFANTGELFF. The DNA is as follows: TGTGCCAGCAGTGAGGGGTTCGCGAACACCGGGGAGCTGTTTTTT.